Below, one T cell receptor beta chain is given with its context. The data were taken from a study of blood T cell repertoires in COVID-19. Study background: Both acute and convalescent COVID-19 samples were obtained from the United States, Italy and Spain. T cells, B-cell-depleted T cells, or PBMCs supplied cDNA or gDNA.

Trimming cost V 0 bases and J 0 bases, with 10 bases left between them. The CDR3 is 16 amino acids. Germline V CDR1 and CDR2: SGHRS, YFSETQ. In the original analysis: Quantification of nucleated cells was approximated via reference gene primer amplification. Only in-frame clones appear in the TCRdb table, and some are missing; sequencing was by immunoSEQ multiplex PCR. That table gives V, J and clone size, and the DNA gave D and trimming. This table holds about 42,000 clones, about 89% found once. Sequencing was performed on peripheral blood. The clonotype comes from a human donor in a cohort sampled during active COVID-19. The genes are TRBV5-1 and TRBJ2-1; no firm D call. The CDR3 loop reads CASSLGLPSSYNEQFF. The DNA of the CDR3 is TGCGCCAGCAGCTTGGGCCTCCCGAGCTCCTACAATGAGCAGTTCTTC.